One and the same sample provided the 32 T cell receptor beta chains below, sequenced in a study of T cell changes during pregnancy in multiple sclerosis. Data came from immunoSEQ multiplex PCR; TCRdb stores just in-frame clones and leaves some out. The sample consists of some 87,000 clones, roughly 92% of them appearing once. The source material was peripheral blood, sampled in the first trimester of pregnancy. The receptors stem from a female donor with multiple sclerosis, enrolled in a pregnancy study.

The CDR3 DNA follows: TGTGCCAGCAGCCTCGGACAGGGCCGTCAGCCCCAGCATTTT. Encoded protein: CASSLGQGRQPQHF. This chain connects TRBV5-6 to TRBJ1-5, with 8 bases aligning to TRBD1. Losses at the gene ends were 4 bases for V and 6 bases for J; bases not matched to a gene: 6. The V gene's germline CDR1 is SGHDT and CDR2 YYEEEE. CDR3 size: 14 residues.

This chain connects TRBV7-2 to TRBJ1-5; tentative D call: TRBD1 (5 bases). CDR1 SGHTA and CDR2 FQGNSA come from the germline V gene. The germline V and J ends were trimmed by 4 bases and 3 bases, with 13 bases remaining between them. The CDR3 covers 15 residues. The CDR3 region is CASSSPGLPNQPQHF. The CDR3 DNA sequence: TGTGCCAGCAGCTCCCCAGGGCTACCCAATCAGCCCCAGCATTTT.

This clone was picked up one time. V is TRBV5-4 and J is TRBJ1-1, with 7 bases identical to TRBD1. The junction had 6 bases not matched to a gene; V was cut back by 4 bases and J by 3 bases. The CDR3 length is 14 residues. Germline CDR1 is SGHNT and CDR2 is YYREEE (reference sequence). CDR3 protein: CASSPGTAYTEAFF. The CDR3 coding sequence is TGTGCCAGCAGCCCCGGGACAGCCTACACTGAAGCTTTCTTT.

The V gene is TRBV11-3, the J gene TRBJ2-2; D gene unclear. This CDR3 is built from 13 residues. With 5 bases removed from V and 6 bases from J, the gap between germline ends came to 10 bases. Germline V gene sequence: CDR1 SGHNT, CDR2 YENEEA. For the CDR3, the DNA is TGTGCCAGCAGCCCTCAGTCCCCCGGGGAGCTGTTTTTT. Translated, it gives CASSPQSPGELFF.

This clone was seen once. The same CDR3 can be traced to other DNA sequences in this sample. V usage is TRBV5-1 and J usage is TRBJ2-3, with D possibly TRBD2 on 6 matching bases. Germline-derived CDR1 and CDR2 are SGHRS and YFSETQ. Trimming took 0 bases from V and 1 from J, leaving 6 bases between them. CDR3 length: 14 residues. The CDR3: CASSLAGGTDTQYF. The CDR3 nucleotides are TGCGCCAGCAGCTTGGCGGGAGGCACAGATACGCAGTATTTT.

The chain recombines TRBV7-9 with TRBJ2-7; D is unclear. Trimming left V 2 bases short and J 4 bases short, with 12 bases between. CDR1 and CDR2 from the germline V gene are SEHNR and FQNEAQ (reference sequence). CDR3 length equals 14 residues. Here the CDR3 DNA reads TGTGCCAGCAGCTTAAGGCCCGGAGATTACGAGCAGTACTTC. Its translation is CASSLRPGDYEQYF.

CDR3 sequence reads: CASSEALWSSYEQYF. CDR3 in DNA: TGTGCCAGCAGTGAAGCGCTCTGGAGTTCCTACGAGCAGTACTTC. The chain couples TRBV6-1 to TRBJ2-7; D remains unclear. Between the trimmed V and J ends, which lost 0 bases and 1 base, there was a span of 10 bases. Looked up from germline, CDR1 is MNHNS and CDR2 is SASEGT. This CDR3 is built from 15 residues.

V usage is TRBV27 and J usage is TRBJ2-7; D perhaps matches TRBD2 (6 bases). Trimming shortened V by 3 bases and J by 3 bases, and 9 bases separated the two germline ends. The length of the CDR3 is 13 residues. From germline, CDR1 is MNHEY and CDR2 SMNVEV (reference sequence). CDR3 bases: TGTGCCAGCAGTTTGGGACTTAACTACGAGCAGTACTTC. Protein: CASSLGLNYEQYF.

The chain combines TRBV7-2 with TRBJ1-2; tentatively, D is TRBD1 (6 bases). CDR3 length equals 14 residues. Germline CDR1 and CDR2: SGHTA and FQGNSA. The V gene lost 4 bases and the J gene lost 4 bases, with 13 bases spanning the gap. The CDR3 DNA sequence: TGTGCCAGCAGCTCATCCAGGGGTAGCTATGGCTACACCTTC. Protein: CASSSSRGSYGYTF.

The rearrangement joins TRBV6-1 to TRBJ2-3; 8 positions agree with TRBD2. The CDR3 contains 13 residues. Trimming removed 7 bases from V and 4 bases from J; junction bases left unmatched: 4. Germline lookup yields CDR1 MNHNS and CDR2 SASEGT. The CDR3 spells CASTGTSADTQYF. The CDR3 DNA follows: TGTGCCAGCACCGGGACTAGTGCAGATACGCAGTATTTT.

This clone was seen a single time. This chain connects TRBV2 to TRBJ2-1; 15 bases are shared with TRBD2. CDR1 SNHLY and CDR2 FYNNEI come from the germline V gene. This CDR3 spans 14 amino acids. The J segment lost 7 bases and the V segment lost 8 bases, leaving 3 bases of the junction unmatched. The CDR3 bases are TGTGCCAGCGGTGGGACTAGCGGGAGGAATGAGCAGTTCTTC. It translates to CASGGTSGRNEQFF.

About this clone itself: One junction end disagrees with the germline gene, perhaps due to a read error. This CDR3 reads CASSLGSYQPQHF. DNA of the CDR3: TGTGCCAGCAGCTTAGGTAGCTATCAGCCCCAGCATTTT. The chain links TRBV7-2 to TRBJ1-5; D gene ambiguous. The CDR3 runs to 13 residues. From germline, CDR1 is SGHTA and CDR2 FQGNSA.

The rearrangement uses TRBV12-5 and TRBJ1-5, with 7 bases matching TRBD1. The J segment lost 6 bases and the V segment lost 2 bases, leaving 7 bases of the junction unmatched. CDR1 LGHNT and CDR2 FRNRAP come from the germline V gene. The CDR3 loop spans 15 amino acids. The DNA of the CDR3 is TGTGCTAGTGGTTTGCTCCAGGGGGTTTTTCAGCCCCAGCATTTT. It translates to CASGLLQGVFQPQHF.

The rearrangement joins TRBV19 to TRBJ2-3, with D unresolved. V lost 6 bases and J 4 bases, leaving 8 bases between the germline ends. Germline CDR1 LNHDA, CDR2 SQIVND (reference sequence). The CDR3 is 12 amino acids. The CDR3 DNA is TGTGCCAGTAGCCGAGATGCAGATACGCAGTATTTT. Its translation: CASSRDADTQYF.

CDR3 coding DNA: TGTGCCTGGAGGGCCGGGACTAGCGGGAGAAGTGAGCAGTTCTTC. It yields the protein CAWRAGTSGRSEQFF. J is TRBJ2-1 and V is TRBV30; 14 bases map to TRBD2. Germline assignment: CDR1 GTSNPN and CDR2 SVGIG (reference sequence). Germline trimming cut 3 bases from V and 9 bases from J; bases unmatched to any gene: 7. There are 15 residues in the CDR3.

The chain employs TRBV4-3 and TRBJ2-7, with 8 nucleotides matching TRBD1. This CDR3 has 16 residues. Germline V gives CDR1 LGHNA, CDR2 YSLEER. Germline trimming cut 0 bases from V and 0 bases from J; bases unmatched to any gene: 4. CDR3 bases: TGCGCCAGCAGCCAAGAGGTCGGGACAGGCTCCTACGAGCAGTACTTC. Encoded protein: CASSQEVGTGSYEQYF.

The chain's CDR3 is CASSSRGNYGYTF. The CDR3 DNA reads TGTGCCAGCAGCTCCAGGGGGAACTATGGCTACACCTTC. The chain links TRBV11-2 to TRBJ1-2; 7 nucleotides match TRBD1. Germline CDR1 and CDR2: SGHAT and FQNNGV. V lost 4 bases to trimming and J lost 2 bases; unmatched junction nucleotides: 1. The CDR3 contains 13 residues.

The V call is TRBV25-1, the J call TRBJ2-1; maybe TRBD2 (6 bases). This CDR3 has 12 amino acids. Germline V gene sequence: CDR1 MGHDK, CDR2 SYGVNS. The CDR3 sequence is CAARGIYNEQFF. CDR3 nucleotide sequence: TGTGCTGCCCGGGGGATCTACAATGAGCAGTTCTTC.

V is TRBV4-2 and J is TRBJ2-1, with 11 nucleotides matching TRBD2. This CDR3 has 15 residues. Trimming removed 0 bases from V and 8 bases from J; junction bases left unmatched: 3. The germline V gene has CDR1 LGHNA and CDR2 YNFKEQ. The CDR3 here is CASSQDRTSGYEQFF. CDR3 bases: TGTGCCAGCAGCCAAGATAGGACTAGCGGGTATGAGCAGTTCTTC.

The V call is TRBV5-6, the J call TRBJ2-1; TRBD2 matches 7 bases. This CDR3 spans 15 amino acids. CDR1 SGHDT and CDR2 YYEEEE come from the germline V gene. Trimming cost V 3 bases and J 4 bases; bases outside gene matches: 7. The CDR3 protein is CASSWGPSGYNEQFF. The CDR3 DNA follows: TGTGCCAGCAGCTGGGGACCTAGCGGTTACAATGAGCAGTTCTTC.

V is TRBV7-2 and J is TRBJ2-7; 10 nucleotides agree with TRBD2. Germline-derived CDR1 and CDR2 are SGHTA and FQGNSA. V trimming: 6 bases; J trimming: 5 bases; junction bases outside the gene matches: 19. The CDR3 has 18 amino acids. The CDR3 loop is CASSQAGSRLAGIDEQYF. CDR3 nucleotide sequence: TGTGCCAGCAGTCAAGCAGGTTCCCGACTAGCGGGTATCGACGAGCAGTACTTC.

The chain recombines TRBV25-1 with TRBJ1-2, with a weak D call TRBD1 (5 bases). The CDR3 is made up of 14 amino acids. Germline values: CDR1 MGHDK, CDR2 SYGVNS. V gave up 1 base and J gave up 4 bases, with 10 bases separating them. CDR3 nucleotides: TGTGCCAGCAGTGAATCAGGGCCCTCCTATGGCTACACCTTC. Amino acids: CASSESGPSYGYTF.

This sequence joins TRBV19 and TRBJ1-5; no reliable D call. Per the germline V gene, CDR1 is LNHDA and CDR2 is SQIVND (reference sequence). CDR3 length: 15 residues. With 10 bases removed from V and 4 bases from J, the gap between germline ends came to 20 bases. CDR3 nucleotide sequence: TGTGCCACCTCAGCGGGCGCGGTATTGAATCAGCCCCAGCATTTT. Translated, it gives CATSAGAVLNQPQHF.

The chain recombines TRBV7-2 with TRBJ2-7; 11 bases line up with TRBD2. The V segment lost 5 bases and the J segment 5 bases; nucleotides outside the gene matches: 2. CDR3 size: 13 residues. CDR1 is SGHTA and CDR2 is FQGNSA in the germline V gene. CDR3 sequence: CASSPSGRHEQYF. As DNA, the CDR3 is TGTGCCAGCAGCCCTAGCGGGAGGCACGAGCAGTACTTC.

This sequence joins TRBV6-5 and TRBJ2-1; D unresolved. The germline CDR1 and CDR2 sequences are MNHEY and SVGAGI. This CDR3 contains 15 residues. V was trimmed by 0 bases and J by 5 bases, leaving 11 bases between them. CDR3 sequence (DNA): TGTGCCAGCAGTTACTCCTGGGCGCCAAACAATGAGCAGTTCTTC. Translating it yields CASSYSWAPNNEQFF.

This clone appeared a few times. The CDR3 DNA reads TGTGCCAGCAAGGGACAGGTGTCTGAAGCTTTCTTT. As protein: CASKGQVSEAFF. This chain uses TRBV28 with TRBJ1-1, with 8 bases aligning to TRBD1. CDR3 size: 12 residues. Germline V gene data show CDR1 as MDHEN and CDR2 as SYDVKM. J gave up 6 bases and V 7 bases, and 4 bases lay outside the gene matches.

The genes are TRBV5-1 and TRBJ2-1; 9 bases line up with TRBD2. The germline gives CDR1 SGHRS, CDR2 YFSETQ. This CDR3 is built from 13 residues. V lost 6 bases to trimming and J lost 4 bases; unmatched junction nucleotides: 2. CDR3 amino acids: CASTTSGYNEQFF. Written as DNA, the CDR3 is TGCGCCAGCACGACTAGCGGTTACAATGAGCAGTTCTTC.

CDR3 DNA sequence: TGTGCCAGCAGCTTTACACCTCCGGGACAGAATAGCAATCAGCCCCAGCATTTT. Its protein is CASSFTPPGQNSNQPQHF. The genes are TRBV7-9 and TRBJ1-5, with TRBD1 matching 7 bases. Germline V gene data show CDR1 as SEHNR and CDR2 as FQNEAQ (reference sequence). CDR3 length: 18 amino acids. Losses at the gene ends were 3 bases for V and 0 bases for J; bases not matched to a gene: 11.

The sample holds one count of this clone. This sequence joins TRBV10-3 and TRBJ1-2; TRBD1 agrees at 8 bases. The CDR3 has 15 amino acids. Germline V gene sequence: CDR1 ENHRY, CDR2 SYGVKD. J lost 3 bases, V lost 3 bases, and 6 bases had no gene match. In DNA, the CDR3 is TGTGCCATCAGTGATTCGACAGGGGAGGACTATGGCTACACCTTC. Its protein product is CAISDSTGEDYGYTF.

The chain recombines TRBV5-1 with TRBJ2-1, with D perhaps matching TRBD2 (7 bases). The CDR3 has 14 residues. Germline V gene lookup returns CDR1 SGHRS and CDR2 YFSETQ. Deletions cut 4 bases from V and 10 bases from J, with 18 bases between. The DNA for the CDR3 is TGCGCCAGCAGCCTTCCCGGGGGGCGAGACGAGCAGTTCTTC. Translation: CASSLPGGRDEQFF.

The rearrangement uses TRBV18 and TRBJ2-7, with TRBD1 matching over 11 bases. CDR1 and CDR2 (germline): KGHSH, LQKENI. J gave up 6 bases and V 3 bases, and 4 bases lay outside the gene matches. The CDR3 covers 14 residues. This chain's CDR3 is CASSPGTGGFEQYF. The CDR3 DNA sequence: TGTGCCAGCTCACCGGGGACAGGGGGGTTCGAGCAGTACTTC.

The CDR3 DNA follows: TGTGCCAGCAGCTTAGTCGATGACAGCGCCTACGAGCAGTACTTC. This encodes CASSLVDDSAYEQYF. The rearrangement links TRBV7-8 to TRBJ2-7, with a weak D call TRBD1 (5 bases). The V gene's germline CDR1 is SGHVS and CDR2 FQNEAQ. The CDR3 runs to 15 residues. Trimming removed 1 base at V and 2 bases at J, with 12 bases between.